This passage covers 4 T cell receptor beta chains from one sample sequenced in a study of OX40 agonist ivuxolimab in advanced cancers. The data were produced by immunoSEQ multiplex PCR, yet TCRdb's version contains in-frame clones alone and is incomplete. Of 60,000 to 65,000 clones in the sample, around 83% were seen once. The source material was CD4+ or CD8+ T cells sorted from blood, sampled in a trial of the OX40 agonist ivuxolimab. Every receptor here comes from an adult with an advanced solid tumor such as melanoma, head and neck, liver or kidney cancer.

The chain couples TRBV7-8 to TRBJ1-1; D uncertain. V gave up 0 bases and J gave up 1 base, with 6 bases separating them. Germline assignment: CDR1 SGHVS and CDR2 FQNEAQ. The CDR3 spans 14 residues. The CDR3 loop reads CASSLAPQNTEAFF. CDR3 sequence (DNA): TGTGCCAGCAGCTTAGCGCCCCAGAACACTGAAGCTTTCTTT.

The chain employs TRBV25-1 and TRBJ1-2, with D possibly TRBD1 on 6 matching bases. Germline-derived CDR1 and CDR2 are MGHDK and SYGVNS. The CDR3 runs to 14 residues. V dropped 8 bases and J dropped 8 bases, with 21 bases sitting between them. CDR3 coding DNA: TGTGCCAGCGTCAACCACAGGGTTAGTGTGGGCTACACCTTC. Translation gives CASVNHRVSVGYTF.

J is TRBJ1-5 and V is TRBV28, with D tentatively TRBD1 (5 bases). The V gene's germline CDR1 is MDHEN and CDR2 SYDVKM. CDR3 length: 17 amino acids. The germline V and J ends were trimmed by 6 bases and 0 bases, with 18 bases remaining between them. CDR3 residues: CASSHGGVTDSNQPQHF. CDR3 in DNA: TGTGCCAGCAGCCACGGGGGGGTGACCGATAGCAATCAGCCCCAGCATTTT.

The rearrangement joins TRBV11-2 to TRBJ1-2, with 10 bases fitting TRBD1. Germline V gene data show CDR1 as SGHAT and CDR2 as FQNNGV. The CDR3 has 14 amino acids. V gave up 1 base and J gave up 8 bases; unmatched junction bases: 4. DNA for the CDR3: TGTGCCAGCAGCTTAGGGACAGGGGGAAGCGGCTACACCTTC. The encoded protein is CASSLGTGGSGYTF.